The sequence of this T cell receptor (beta chain) was determined in a study of blood T cell repertoires in COVID-19. Study summary: Samples taken during acute and convalescent COVID-19 were collected in the United States, Italy and Spain. Nucleic acid was either cDNA or gDNA, and it came from T cells, B-cell-depleted T cells, or PBMCs.

Germline lookup yields CDR1 SNHLY and CDR2 FYNNEI. This CDR3 spans 14 amino acids. V lost 9 bases, J lost 8 bases, and 19 bases lay in between. One Seattle source followed patients from active infection through their disease course. Authors' analysis steps: Amplified reference gene primers provided the basis for estimating nucleated cell counts. Sequencing used immunoSEQ multiplex PCR; TCRdb keeps in-frame clones, though not all of them. The V and J calls and the clone size are those of that table, but D and trimming were determined from the DNA. The sample consists of 250,000 to 350,000 clones, just over 90% of them appearing once.

This chain connects TRBV2 to TRBJ1-4; D possibly corresponds to TRBD1 (5 bases). The sequence derives from a woman in her 30s with COVID-19, enrolled during active disease. Sequenced sample: peripheral blood. The CDR3 loop is CARDRTGDREKLFF. The CDR3 nucleotides read TGTGCCAGAGACCGAACGGGGGACCGGGAAAAACTGTTTTTT.